The 24 T cell receptor beta chains below come from one sample, sequenced in a study of T cell responses to AZD1222 COVID-19 vaccine. The assay was immunoSEQ multiplex PCR, and TCRdb's table has in-frame clones only and misses some. Found here are roughly 130,000 clones, 85% to 90% of them singletons; the top ten hold just over 5.5%. The sample was peripheral blood, taken on day 0 of AZD1222 vaccination. The receptors come from an adult in good health.

The chain recombines TRBV24-1 with TRBJ1-2, with D uncertain. The CDR3 contains 13 residues. Germline CDR1 is KGHDR and CDR2 is SFDVKD. V lost 1 base to trimming and J lost 4 bases, with 6 bases between them. The CDR3 here is CATSDFAGYGYTF. CDR3 sequence (DNA): TGTGCCACCAGTGATTTTGCAGGCTATGGCTACACCTTC.

The rearrangement uses TRBV10-3 and TRBJ2-1, with 7 bases matching TRBD2. This CDR3 has 11 amino acids. The J segment lost 6 bases and the V segment lost 8 bases, leaving 1 base of the junction unmatched. The germline gives CDR1 ENHRY, CDR2 SYGVKD. CDR3 in amino acids: CAIGGGNEQFF. The CDR3 nucleotides are TGTGCCATCGGGGGGGGCAATGAGCAGTTCTTC.

This chain uses TRBV12-3 or TRBV12-4 with TRBJ2-2; possible D gene TRBD1, 6 bases. Between the trimmed V and J ends, which lost 5 bases and 3 bases, there was a span of 7 bases. The CDR3 sequence is 13 residues long. This CDR3 reads CASSTGYTGELFF. The CDR3 DNA reads as TGTGCCAGCAGTACAGGGTACACCGGGGAGCTGTTTTTT.

This clone appeared a single time. The rearrangement uses TRBV5-1 and TRBJ1-6; D is ambiguous. From germline, CDR1 is SGHRS and CDR2 YFSETQ. V was clipped by 2 bases and J by 10 bases, with 16 bases between them. The CDR3 loop spans 15 amino acids. The CDR3, as DNA: TGCGCCAGCAGCTTATTGGAAAGGGCTGGGTCACCCCTCCACTTT. Protein: CASSLLERAGSPLHF.

V usage is TRBV11-3 and J usage is TRBJ2-7, with TRBD1 matching 10 bases. J lost 3 bases, V lost 5 bases, and 4 bases had no gene match. This CDR3 region has 14 residues. Germline V gene sequence: CDR1 SGHNT, CDR2 YENEEA. CDR3 in DNA: TGTGCCAGCAGCGGGCGGACAGGGGGCTACGAGCAGTACTTC. Translated, it gives CASSGRTGGYEQYF. The whole variable domain, filled in from reference TRBV11-3 and TRBJ2-7, reads EAGVVQSPRYKIIEKKQPVAFWCNPISGHNTLYWYLQNLGQGPELLIRYENEEAVDDSQLPKDRFSAERLKGVDSTLKIQPAELGDSAVYLCASSGRTGGYEQYFGPGTRLTVT.

This sequence joins TRBV10-3 and TRBJ1-2, with 7 bases that match TRBD1. The germline CDR1 and CDR2 sequences are ENHRY and SYGVKD. The CDR3 is 16 residues long. Germline trimming cut 5 bases from V and 7 bases from J; bases unmatched to any gene: 16. The CDR3 bases are TGTGCCATCAGTCTCGGGGGAGGGGGCGCCGCTCGTGGCTACACCTTC. It encodes CAISLGGGGAARGYTF.

This clone has more than one count but fewer than ten. V usage is TRBV6-2 or TRBV6-3 and J usage is TRBJ1-1, with a weak D call TRBD1 (6 bases). The V gene's germline CDR1 is MNHEY and CDR2 SVGEGT. This CDR3 comprises 15 residues. V was cut by 3 bases and J by 1 base, with 12 bases left in between. CDR3 DNA sequence: TGTGCCAGCAGTTATAGAACAGGGAGGAACACTGAAGCTTTCTTT. This sequence encodes CASSYRTGRNTEAFF.

V gene TRBV5-4 combines with J gene TRBJ2-2, with no clear D. Germline-derived CDR1 and CDR2 are SGHNT and YYREEE (reference sequence). This CDR3 is 17 amino acids long. V gave up 0 bases and J gave up 1 base, with 13 bases separating them. The CDR3 loop reads CASSLGATRQNTGELFF. CDR3 nucleotides: TGTGCCAGCAGCTTGGGGGCCACACGCCAGAACACCGGGGAGCTGTTTTTT.

This clone is medium-sized (0.01 to 0.1%) by share. The chain recombines TRBV7-9 with TRBJ1-1; 7 nucleotides match TRBD1. After removal of 2 bases from V and 0 bases from J, the junction contained 3 bases not matched to a gene. The V gene's germline CDR1 is SEHNR and CDR2 FQNEAQ (reference sequence). The CDR3 is 15 amino acids. CDR3 protein: CASSLQTGLNTEAFF. CDR3 nucleotides: TGTGCCAGCAGCTTACAGACAGGGCTGAACACTGAAGCTTTCTTT. Full variable domain (remainder filled in from reference TRBV7-9 and TRBJ1-1): DTGVSQNPRHKITKRGQNVTFRCDPISEHNRLYWYRQTLGQGPEFLTYFQNEAQLEKSRLLSDRFSAERPKGSFSTLEIQRTEQGDSAMYLCASSLQTGLNTEAFFGQGTRLTVV.

The rearrangement uses TRBV5-4 and TRBJ1-1, with 8 nucleotides matching TRBD1. The CDR3 sequence is 14 residues long. Per the germline V gene, CDR1 is SGHNT and CDR2 is YYREEE (reference sequence). V was pared by 2 bases and J by 4 bases, with 4 bases of the junction left unmatched. CDR3: CASSFDRGGTEAFF. CDR3 nucleotides: TGTGCCAGCAGCTTCGACAGGGGAGGCACTGAAGCTTTCTTT.

The chain links TRBV3-1 (or the pseudogene TRBV3-2) to TRBJ2-3; tentative D call: TRBD1 (6 bases). The CDR3 is 14 amino acids. V lost 0 bases and J 6 bases, leaving 10 bases between the germline ends. Looked up from germline, CDR1 is LGHDT and CDR2 is YNNKEL (reference sequence). CDR3 bases: TGTGCCAGCAGCCAAGATACAGGGTGGGATACGCAGTATTTT. Its translation is CASSQDTGWDTQYF.

This sequence joins TRBV19 and TRBJ1-2; no reliable D call. Germline CDR1 reads LNHDA; CDR2 reads SQIVND (reference sequence). CDR3 length: 12 residues. The V and J ends lost 5 bases and 6 bases respectively, with 10 bases between them. CDR3 coding DNA: TGTGCCAGTAGTTCATCGTTCCATGGCTACACCTTC. This translates into CASSSSFHGYTF. The entire variable domain, with the rest obtained from reference TRBV19 and TRBJ1-2, is as follows: DGGITQSPKYLFRKEGQNVTLSCEQNLNHDAMYWYRQDPGQGLRLIYYSQIVNDFQKGDIAEGYSVSREKKESFPLTVTSAQKNPTAFYLCASSSSFHGYTFGSGTRLTVV.

The gene calls are TRBV25-1 and TRBJ1-2; TRBD1 is a possible D gene (5 bases). Germline-derived CDR1 and CDR2 are MGHDK and SYGVNS. Deletions cut 4 bases from V and 7 bases from J, with 19 bases between. The CDR3 covers 15 residues. CDR3 nucleotide sequence: TGTGCCAGCAGTGCCGGCCCCCAGGGTATCGGTGGCTACACCTTC. Encoded protein: CASSAGPQGIGGYTF.

This clone turned up a few times. The V and J genes are TRBV7-9 and TRBJ2-3; 15 bases align to TRBD2. CDR3 size: 19 residues. Germline CDR1 is SEHNR and CDR2 is FQNEAQ (reference sequence). J gave up 4 bases and V 2 bases, and 10 bases lay outside the gene matches. The CDR3 region is CASSLNPGLAGGRPDTQYF. For the CDR3, the DNA is TGTGCCAGCAGCTTAAACCCGGGACTAGCGGGAGGACGGCCAGATACGCAGTATTTT.

J is TRBJ2-7 and V is TRBV27; a weak D match, TRBD1 (6 bases). Per germline, CDR1 MNHEY and CDR2 SMNVEV (reference sequence). The CDR3 has 11 residues. Trimming pared 10 bases from V and 5 bases from J, leaving 12 bases between. CDR3 residues: CATGRGNEQYF. CDR3 nucleotide sequence: TGTGCCACTGGCAGGGGAAACGAGCAGTACTTC.

V is TRBV28 and J is TRBJ1-2; D is undetermined. Germline CDR1 is MDHEN and CDR2 is SYDVKM. Between the trimmed V and J ends, which lost 7 bases and 3 bases, there was a span of 12 bases. This CDR3 spans 13 amino acids. In DNA, the CDR3 is TGTGCCAGCACTCCCGGAATGGACTATGGCTACACCTTC. Its protein product is CASTPGMDYGYTF.

J is TRBJ2-1 and V is TRBV6-5; TRBD2 matches 9 bases. Germline CDR1 is MNHEY and CDR2 is SVGAGI. This CDR3 has 13 residues. J was trimmed by 10 bases and V by 8 bases; bases with no gene match: 9. Written as DNA, the CDR3 is TGTGCCAGCGGGACTAGCAGTGTGGAGGAGCAGTTCTTC. Encoded protein: CASGTSSVEEQFF.

Here the CDR3 reads CASGLNGISYNEQFF. In DNA form, the CDR3 reads TGTGCTAGTGGTTTGAATGGGATCTCCTACAATGAGCAGTTCTTC. This chain connects TRBV12-5 to TRBJ2-1; D is uncertain. Germline V gene sequence: CDR1 LGHNT, CDR2 FRNRAP. This CDR3 contains 15 residues. With 2 bases removed from V and 0 bases from J, the gap between germline ends came to 8 bases.

V usage is TRBV2 and J usage is TRBJ2-7; D is ambiguous. The CDR3 sequence is 14 residues long. The V gene lost 4 bases and the J gene lost 0 bases, with 10 bases spanning the gap. Germline V gene sequence: CDR1 SNHLY, CDR2 FYNNEI. The CDR3 protein is CASSGVESSYEQYF. Written as DNA, the CDR3 is TGTGCCAGCAGTGGGGTAGAGAGCTCCTACGAGCAGTACTTC.

Only a few counts were recorded for this clone. This chain joins TRBV27 and TRBJ2-5; maybe TRBD2 (5 bases). This CDR3 has 14 amino acids. Germline V CDR1 and CDR2: MNHEY, SMNVEV (reference sequence). V lost 8 bases and J lost 1, with 14 bases in between. Here the CDR3 reads CASCLVAGQETQYF. The CDR3 region has the DNA TGTGCCAGCTGCCTCGTGGCGGGCCAAGAGACCCAGTACTTC.

This chain links TRBV2 with TRBJ1-3; weak D call: TRBD1 (5 bases). Trimming removed 2 bases at V and 0 bases at J, with 11 bases between. Germline loops: CDR1 SNHLY, CDR2 FYNNEI. The CDR3 sequence is 16 residues long. The CDR3 sequence is CASSELWGISGNTIYF. CDR3 bases: TGTGCCAGCAGTGAACTGTGGGGGATCTCTGGAAACACCATATATTTT.

V is TRBV5-1 and J is TRBJ2-2; 14 nucleotides align to TRBD2. Germline trimming cut 4 bases from V and 6 bases from J; bases unmatched to any gene: 5. The CDR3 covers 16 residues. The germline gives CDR1 SGHRS, CDR2 YFSETQ. In DNA, the CDR3 is TGCGCCAGCAGCCCGGGACTAGCGGGAGTACCCGGGGAGCTGTTTTTT. Its protein product is CASSPGLAGVPGELFF.

The chain is built from TRBV27 and TRBJ2-6; tentative D call: TRBD1 (6 bases). V was clipped by 7 bases and J by 0 bases, with 13 bases between them. This CDR3 region has 16 residues. Germline CDR1 MNHEY, CDR2 SMNVEV (reference sequence). The CDR3 loop is CASKDGQFSGANVLTF. Written as DNA, the CDR3 is TGTGCCAGCAAAGATGGACAGTTCTCTGGGGCCAACGTCCTGACTTTC. Using reference TRBV27 and TRBJ2-6 for the parts outside the CDR3, the full variable domain is EAQVTQNPRYLITVTGKKLTVTCSQNMNHEYMSWYRQDPGLGLRQIYYSMNVEVTDKGDVPEGYKVSRKEKRNFPLILESPSPNQTSLYFCASKDGQFSGANVLTFGAGSRLTVL.

The chain carries TRBV7-9 and TRBJ2-1, with D possibly matching TRBD1 (5 bases). Trimming took off 7 bases at V and 8 bases at J, with 18 bases between the two ends. Germline values: CDR1 SEHNR, CDR2 FQNEAQ (reference sequence). The CDR3 is 14 amino acids. CDR3 region: CASILTTALDEQFF. The CDR3 region has the DNA TGTGCCAGCATCCTCACGACAGCTTTGGATGAGCAGTTCTTC.